The 13 T cell receptor beta chains presented below share a single source sample, sequenced in a study of T cells in Graves' hyperthyroidism and ophthalmopathy. The source material, RNA transcripts, was used to amplify TCR beta CDR3 regions. The HTBI primer set served for first-round RT-PCR of the TCR CDR3. TCRdb re-derived calls from the multiplex PCR reads in MiXCR, one entry per CDR3 protein. The table lists over 350,000 distinct CDR3 sequences, more than 13% of them singletons, with 28% in the top ten. Sequencing was carried out using blood. Source of these receptors: a man in his fifties with Graves' ophthalmopathy.

V is TRBV5-4 and J is TRBJ2-1; 7 positions agree with TRBD1. V shed 3 bases and J 0 bases; nucleotides not matched to a gene: 6. CDR1 is SGHNT, CDR2 YYREEE, per germline (reference sequence). The CDR3 has 16 amino acids. The chain's CDR3 is CASSSKRQGSYNEQFF. The CDR3 nucleotides are TGTGCCAGCAGCTCCAAACGACAGGGCTCCTACAATGAGCAGTTCTTC.

This clonotype was detected ten times or more. The gene calls are TRBV28 and TRBJ2-7; perhaps TRBD2 as D (7 bases). Germline loops: CDR1 MDHEN, CDR2 SYDVKM. The CDR3 loop spans 15 amino acids. Trimming left V 6 bases short and J 5 bases short, with 20 bases between. Written as DNA, the CDR3 is TGTGCCAGCAGGTACACCCGGGGGGCGTCGAACGAGCAGTACTTC. Translation gives CASRYTRGASNEQYF.

This clonotype was seen many times. CDR3 coding DNA: TGTGCCAGCAGTTTAGGGGGGGGGACTCGATACCCCATGAACACTGAAGCTTTCTTT. It specifies CASSLGGGTRYPMNTEAFF. The rearrangement joins TRBV27 to TRBJ1-1, with a weak D call TRBD1 (5 bases). The V and J ends lost 2 bases and 0 bases respectively, with 22 bases between them. This CDR3 is 19 amino acids long. The germline CDR1 and CDR2 sequences are MNHEY and SMNVEV (reference sequence).

This clonotype occurred a few times. The chain combines TRBV11-2 with TRBJ2-1; 9 bases fit TRBD2. V lost 7 bases, J lost 4 bases, and 5 bases stayed unmatched. The CDR3 has 14 residues. CDR1 and CDR2 from the germline V gene are SGHAT and FQNNGV. The CDR3 nucleotides are TGTGCCAGCATCGGTAGCGGGGGTTACAATGAGCAGTTCTTC. This sequence encodes CASIGSGGYNEQFF.

This clonotype was picked up many times. The chain recombines TRBV18 with TRBJ2-1; the match to TRBD2 covers 9 bases. Germline V CDR1 and CDR2: KGHSH, LQKENI. The V and J ends lost 2 bases and 2 bases, in that order; junction bases with no gene match: 4. The CDR3 runs to 16 residues. As DNA, the CDR3 is TGTGCCAGCTCACCAGAGACTAGCGGACCCTACAATGAGCAGTTCTTC. Protein sequence: CASSPETSGPYNEQFF.

In its sample, this clonotype was seen many times. The chain employs TRBV9 and TRBJ2-7; weak D call: TRBD2 (7 bases). The ends were cut back, 4 bases at V and 5 bases at J, with 16 bases in the middle. This CDR3 contains 14 residues. Per germline, CDR1 SGDLS and CDR2 YYNGEE. The CDR3 loop is CASSPRGGWDEQYF. The CDR3 DNA is TGTGCCAGCAGCCCTAGGGGGGGTTGGGACGAGCAGTACTTC. The full variable domain, completed using reference TRBV9 and TRBJ2-7, is DSGVTQTPKHLITATGQRVTLRCSPRSGDLSVYWYQQSLDQGLQFLIQYYNGEERAKGNILERFSAQQFPDLHSELNLSSLELGDSALYFCASSPRGGWDEQYFGPGTRLTVT.

There are many counts of this clonotype. The chain carries TRBV6-1 and TRBJ1-2; 8 bases match TRBD1. Germline-derived CDR1 and CDR2 are MNHNS and SASEGT. Trimming removed 6 bases from V and 6 bases from J; junction bases left unmatched: 9. The CDR3 totals 14 residues. The CDR3 region has the DNA TGTGCCAGCAGGAACCCGACAGGGGTTAATGGCTACACCTTC. It encodes CASRNPTGVNGYTF.

This clonotype was counted many times. The gene calls are TRBV5-1 and TRBJ2-4; D is undetermined. This CDR3 has 13 residues. Germline loops: CDR1 SGHRS, CDR2 YFSETQ. With 0 bases removed from V and 6 bases from J, the gap between germline ends came to 7 bases. As DNA, the CDR3 is TGCGCCAGCAGCTTGGAACGGAGAAACATTCAGTACTTC. As protein: CASSLERRNIQYF. The full variable domain, rest sourced from reference TRBV5-1 and TRBJ2-4, is KAGVTQTPRYLIKTRGQQVTLSCSPISGHRSVSWYQQTPGQGLQFLFEYFSETQRNKGNFPGRFSGRQFSNSRSEMNVSTLELGDSALYLCASSLERRNIQYFGAGTRLSVL.

This clonotype was recorded many times. The chain employs TRBV6-1 and TRBJ2-7; 8 nucleotides agree with TRBD2. Germline CDR1 and CDR2: MNHNS and SASEGT. The CDR3 runs 16 residues. J lost 0 bases, V lost 8 bases, and 12 bases had no gene match. Here the CDR3 reads CASVRLAGPYSYEQYF. CDR3 sequence (DNA): TGTGCCAGCGTCCGGTTAGCGGGGCCCTACTCCTACGAGCAGTACTTC.

This clonotype has more than one count but fewer than ten. This chain connects TRBV4-2 to TRBJ2-3; 13 nucleotides line up with TRBD2. The germline CDR1 and CDR2 sequences are LGHNA and YNFKEQ. CDR3 size: 19 residues. The J segment lost 1 base and the V segment lost 0 bases, leaving 7 bases of the junction unmatched. The CDR3, as DNA: TGTGCCAGCAGCCAAGAGGGTCCCGGGACTAGCGGGGGCACAGATACGCAGTATTTT. Its translation: CASSQEGPGTSGGTDTQYF.

Points on this clonotype: A much bigger clone sits one base away, suggesting this may be a read error. The V call is TRBV13, the J call TRBJ2-7, with TRBD2 as a possible D gene (5 bases). CDR1 PRHDT and CDR2 FYEKMQ come from the germline V gene (reference sequence). The CDR3 has 18 residues. The CDR3 DNA sequence: TGTGTCAGCACGAACCGACGGGAAAACGACGGTCCTTCCTACGAGCAGTACTTC. This translates into CVSTNRRENDGPSYEQYF.

This clonotype showed up many times. This rearrangement joins TRBV6-2 or TRBV6-3 to TRBJ2-2, with 9 bases that match TRBD2. The CDR3 contains 16 residues. The V gene end was trimmed by 0 bases and the J gene end by 7 bases; junction bases not matched to a gene: 6. Looked up from germline, CDR1 is MNHEY and CDR2 is SVGEGT. The CDR3 coding sequence is TGTGCCAGCAGTTACTCGACTAGCGGTGCTCTCGGGGAGCTGTTTTTT. Translated, it gives CASSYSTSGALGELFF.

The chain has TRBV13 and TRBJ1-1; unclear D gene. The germline CDR1 and CDR2 sequences are PRHDT and FYEKMQ (reference sequence). This CDR3 region has 15 residues. V was shortened by 5 bases and J by 0 bases, with 13 bases between the two germline ends. The DNA of the CDR3 is TGTGCCAGCAGCCGCTCGAGGGTATTGAACACTGAAGCTTTCTTT. Protein: CASSRSRVLNTEAFF.